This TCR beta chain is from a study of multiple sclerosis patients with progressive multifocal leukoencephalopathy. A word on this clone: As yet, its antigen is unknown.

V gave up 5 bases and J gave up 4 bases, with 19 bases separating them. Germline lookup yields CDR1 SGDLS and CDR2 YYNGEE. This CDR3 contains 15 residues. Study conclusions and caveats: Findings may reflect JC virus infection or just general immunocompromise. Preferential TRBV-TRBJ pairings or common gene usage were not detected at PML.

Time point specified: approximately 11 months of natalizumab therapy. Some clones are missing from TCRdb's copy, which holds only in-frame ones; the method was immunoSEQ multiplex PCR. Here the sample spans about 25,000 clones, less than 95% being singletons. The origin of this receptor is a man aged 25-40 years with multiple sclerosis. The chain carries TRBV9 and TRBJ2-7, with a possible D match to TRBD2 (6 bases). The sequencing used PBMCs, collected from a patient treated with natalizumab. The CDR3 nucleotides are TGTGCCAGCAGGGGGGGAGCAGGAGAGGTATACGAGCAGTACGTC. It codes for CASRGGAGEVYEQYV.